Following are 20 T cell receptor beta chains from one sample sequenced in a study of T cell responses to AZD1222 COVID-19 vaccine. TCRdb's copy holds only in-frame clones and misses some; the assay was immunoSEQ multiplex PCR. The data show about 140,000 clones, over 85% seen once. The material was peripheral blood, obtained on day 0 of AZD1222 vaccination. The source is an adult in good health.

The gene calls are TRBV29-1 and TRBJ2-7; D not certain. The CDR3 has 11 residues. Deletions cut 1 base from V and 5 bases from J, with 6 bases between. Germline CDR1 reads SQVTM; CDR2 reads ANQGSEA. The CDR3 loop reads CSVEGVDEQYF. CDR3 sequence (DNA): TGCAGCGTTGAAGGGGTGGACGAGCAGTACTTC.

The CDR3 nucleotides read TGTGCCAGCTCACCCACACAGGGGGCTAACTACAATGAGCAGTTCTTC. It is translated as CASSPTQGANYNEQFF. This chain connects TRBV18 to TRBJ2-1, with 9 positions matching TRBD1. This CDR3 region has 16 residues. Losses at the gene ends were 3 bases for V and 3 bases for J; bases not matched to a gene: 6. Germline V gene sequence: CDR1 KGHSH, CDR2 LQKENI.

V usage is TRBV11-3 and J usage is TRBJ2-5, with TRBD1 matching 7 bases. The germline V gene encodes CDR1 SGHNT and CDR2 YENEEA. V lost 5 bases, J lost 5 bases, and 5 bases stayed unmatched. The CDR3 extends over 13 amino acids. The CDR3 sequence is CASSPGTAETQYF. The CDR3, as DNA: TGTGCCAGCAGCCCGGGGACAGCCGAGACCCAGTACTTC.

This chain joins TRBV7-6 and TRBJ2-1; 8 nucleotides line up with TRBD1. Germline V gives CDR1 SGHVS, CDR2 FNYEAQ. Germline trimming cut 2 bases from V and 5 bases from J; bases unmatched to any gene: 5. The CDR3 consists of 15 residues. This chain's CDR3 is CASSLRTGKNNEQFF. The CDR3 bases are TGTGCCAGCAGCTTAAGGACAGGGAAAAACAATGAGCAGTTCTTC.

The V and J genes are TRBV11-2 and TRBJ2-2; D ambiguous. The CDR3 contains 15 residues. V lost 2 bases, J lost 0 bases, and 7 bases lay in between. Germline V gene data show CDR1 as SGHAT and CDR2 as FQNNGV. The CDR3 nucleotides are TGTGCCAGCAGCTTATCATGGGCGAACACCGGGGAGCTGTTTTTT. This gives the protein CASSLSWANTGELFF.

This clone was picked up one time. The V and J genes are TRBV15 and TRBJ2-1, with D perhaps TRBD2 (9 bases). CDR1 and CDR2 (germline): LNHNV, YYDKDF (reference sequence). The CDR3 contains 21 residues. Between the trimmed V and J ends, which lost 0 bases and 3 bases, there was a span of 27 bases. The CDR3 sequence: CATSRDFATGALAGIYNEQFF. CDR3 nucleotides: TGTGCCACCAGCAGAGATTTTGCGACAGGGGCTCTAGCGGGAATCTACAATGAGCAGTTCTTC.

The chain carries TRBV7-8 and TRBJ1-5, with D possibly TRBD1 on 5 matching bases. With 1 base removed from V and 5 bases from J, the gap between germline ends came to 9 bases. The length of the CDR3 is 14 residues. Germline V gives CDR1 SGHVS, CDR2 FQNEAQ. The CDR3, as DNA: TGTGCCAGCAGCTTAGGGGGGAGGGATCAGCCCCAGCATTTT. Translated: CASSLGGRDQPQHF.

The V call is TRBV28, the J call TRBJ1-3; D is possibly TRBD1 (5 bases). V was shortened by 5 bases and J by 0 bases, with 14 bases between the two germline ends. The CDR3 is made up of 16 amino acids. Germline loops: CDR1 MDHEN, CDR2 SYDVKM. The CDR3 DNA is TGTGCCAGCAGTGTGGTGGGACCGAGCTCTGGAAACACCATATATTTT. This gives the protein CASSVVGPSSGNTIYF.

Regarding this clone: One end of the junction does not line up with germline, which may come from a read error. The chain combines TRBV27 with TRBJ2-7; perhaps TRBD1 as D (6 bases). Germline V gene sequence: CDR1 MNHEY, CDR2 SMNVEV (reference sequence). The CDR3 extends over 12 amino acids. The CDR3 protein is CATSLGGYEQYF. The CDR3 DNA sequence: TGTGCCACCAGTCTAGGGGGCTACGAGCAGTACTTC.

The chain carries TRBV10-2 and TRBJ1-5; 11 bases map to TRBD1. This CDR3 is built from 18 residues. V trimming: 4 bases; J trimming: 0 bases; junction bases outside the gene matches: 8. Germline CDR1 and CDR2: WSHSY and SAAADI. CDR3 nucleotides: TGCGCCAGCAGTGCACTCCGGGACAGGGGGAATAGCAATCAGCCCCAGCATTTT. Protein product: CASSALRDRGNSNQPQHF.

The chain employs TRBV28 and TRBJ1-2, with 7 bases fitting TRBD1. The V segment lost 3 bases and the J segment 7 bases; nucleotides outside the gene matches: 8. The CDR3 totals 14 residues. Germline assignment: CDR1 MDHEN and CDR2 SYDVKM. DNA for the CDR3: TGTGCCAGCAGTTTCTATACAGGGGTTCGTGGCTACACCTTC. Translation gives CASSFYTGVRGYTF.

This clone has a handful of counts. This chain joins TRBV7-8 and TRBJ1-3; D remains unclear. CDR3 length equals 12 residues. Trimming left V 0 bases short and J 4 bases short, with 1 base between. Germline V lookup: CDR1 SGHVS, CDR2 FQNEAQ. Here the CDR3 DNA reads TGTGCCAGCAGCTTAGCCGGAAACACCATATATTTT. It is translated as CASSLAGNTIYF.

This clone was detected only once. The chain joins TRBV7-9 to TRBJ2-2; D is undetermined. CDR1 is SEHNR and CDR2 is FQNEAQ in the germline V gene (reference sequence). The CDR3 runs to 14 residues. V was clipped by 2 bases and J by 6 bases, with 10 bases between them. Here the CDR3 DNA reads TGTGCCAGCAGCTTACCCCTCTTCGCCGGGGAGCTGTTTTTT. The encoded protein is CASSLPLFAGELFF.

The chain has TRBV27 and TRBJ1-2, with D unresolved. The CDR3 runs to 14 residues. V was shortened by 6 bases and J by 6 bases, with 17 bases between the two germline ends. CDR1 MNHEY and CDR2 SMNVEV come from the germline V gene (reference sequence). The CDR3 region has the DNA TGTGCCAGCAGCCGCTGGCCCTCTTGGGATGGCTACACCTTC. Encoded protein: CASSRWPSWDGYTF.

With respect to this clone: At the DNA level, this CDR3 is encoded by other sequences in the same sample as well. For the CDR3, the DNA is TGTGCCAGTAGTATCGGACAAAATTCACCCCTCCACTTT. Encoded protein: CASSIGQNSPLHF. The genes are TRBV19 and TRBJ1-6; tentative D call: TRBD1 (5 bases). The germline gives CDR1 LNHDA, CDR2 SQIVND (reference sequence). The CDR3 spans 13 residues. Trimming took 3 bases from V and 7 from J, leaving 7 bases between them.

This sequence joins TRBV18 and TRBJ1-1, with 8 positions matching TRBD1. The CDR3 has 13 amino acids. CDR1 and CDR2 from the germline V gene are KGHSH and LQKENI. The junction had 8 bases not matched to a gene; V was cut back by 3 bases and J by 11 bases. CDR3 loop: CASSPGQGGMAFF. The CDR3 region has the DNA TGTGCCAGCTCACCCGGACAGGGCGGGATGGCTTTCTTT.

J is TRBJ1-6 and V is TRBV7-2; 9 bases agree with TRBD1. The CDR3 has 17 amino acids. Germline CDR1 is SGHTA and CDR2 is FQGNSA. The trim removed 5 bases at V and 10 bases at J, leaving 15 bases unmatched. For the CDR3, the DNA is TGTGCCAGCAGCCCATATATACCGGGACAGGGTCACTCACCCCTCCACTTT. As protein: CASSPYIPGQGHSPLHF.

This chain connects TRBV7-2 to TRBJ2-7; maybe TRBD2 (6 bases). CDR1 and CDR2 (germline): SGHTA, FQGNSA. Trimming took off 4 bases at V and 3 bases at J, with 13 bases between the two ends. The CDR3 runs to 14 residues. In nucleotides, the CDR3 is TGTGCCAGCAGCTCAGGACTAAAGCACTACGAGCAGTACTTC. Protein: CASSSGLKHYEQYF.

This rearrangement joins TRBV7-8 to TRBJ2-1; tentatively, D is TRBD1 (6 bases). The germline gives CDR1 SGHVS, CDR2 FQNEAQ. There are 15 residues in the CDR3. V was cut by 1 base and J by 2 bases, with 9 bases left in between. The CDR3: CASSLVPGAYNEQFF. The CDR3 region has the DNA TGTGCCAGCAGCTTAGTACCAGGGGCCTACAATGAGCAGTTCTTC.

This chain links TRBV6-5 with TRBJ2-7, with D perhaps assigned TRBD1 or TRBD2 (5 bases each). The CDR3 runs 13 residues. CDR1 MNHEY and CDR2 SVGAGI come from the germline V gene. V dropped 4 bases and J dropped 7 bases, with 14 bases sitting between them. The CDR3: CASSSLSWGEQYF. Written as DNA, the CDR3 is TGTGCCAGCAGTTCCCTCAGTTGGGGGGAGCAGTACTTC.